The 4 T cell receptor beta chains listed next were all sequenced from one sample in a study of blood T cell repertoires in COVID-19 (TCRdb year 2020). The library came from the immunoSEQ multiplex PCR assay. TCRdb obtained this table from immuneACCESS and retained in-frame rearrangements with V and J assigned. These tables miss some clones; where compared with another copy, unresolved V genes account for less than half of the shortfall, and the remainder is unexplained. In this sample the table shows 230,000 or so clones, around 84% of which occur a single time. In total, the top ten clones hold about 7% of the sample. The sample comprised PBMCs or T cells enriched from blood (not recorded which). These TCRs come from a woman between 45 and 60 years old who had been exposed to COVID-19.

J is TRBJ1-2 and V is TRBV9; 7 nucleotides agree with TRBD1. With 2 bases clipped from V and 6 bases from J, the junction kept 10 bases outside the gene matches. Germline loops: CDR1 SGDLS, CDR2 YYNGEE. The CDR3 consists of 15 residues. The DNA of the CDR3 is TGTGCCAGCAGCGTCTCCGGGACAGTCGGAGATGGCTACACCTTC. It codes for CASSVSGTVGDGYTF.

V gene TRBV7-2 combines with J gene TRBJ2-2, with D perhaps matching TRBD1 (5 bases). In germline, CDR1 is SGHTA, CDR2 FQGNSA. This CDR3 region has 15 residues. Trimming shortened V by 6 bases and J by 1 base, and 12 bases separated the two germline ends. CDR3: CASRLDSRNTGELFF. In DNA form, the CDR3 reads TGTGCCAGCAGGCTAGACAGTCGGAACACCGGGGAGCTGTTTTTT.

The CDR3 reads CASTPSLPGQYEQFF. CDR3 bases: TGTGCCAGCACACCCTCCCTTCCGGGACAGTATGAGCAGTTCTTC. The V call is TRBV6-6, the J call TRBJ2-1; 7 bases align to TRBD1. Germline V gene lookup returns CDR1 MNHNY and CDR2 SVGAGI (reference sequence). The length of the CDR3 is 15 residues. After removal of 7 bases from V and 8 bases from J, the junction contained 14 bases not matched to a gene.

This chain connects TRBV30 to TRBJ2-1; maybe TRBD1 (5 bases). This CDR3 spans 16 amino acids. Trimming took 3 bases from V and 8 from J, leaving 23 bases between them. Looked up from germline, CDR1 is GTSNPN and CDR2 is SVGIG (reference sequence). The DNA for the CDR3 is TGTGCCTGGAGGGGCGCCGACAGACCGATTAACGATGAGCAGTTCTTC. Its protein product is CAWRGADRPINDEQFF. The variable domain in full, with the rest retrieved from reference TRBV30 and TRBJ2-1, is SQTIHQWPATLVQPVGSPLSLECTVEGTSNPNLYWYRQAAGRGLQLLFYSVGIGQISSEVPQNLSASRPQDRQFILSSKKLLLSDSGFYLCAWRGADRPINDEQFFGPGTRLTVL.